This T cell receptor (beta chain) was sequenced in a study of T cells after yellow fever vaccination. 5'RACE template switching generated TCR cDNA, adding a universal primer site and UMIs. Via MiXCR, TCRdb re-called the 5' RACE reads, giving one row per CDR3 protein. Of 300,000 or so distinct CDR3 sequences in the sample, roughly 8.3% were seen once. The CDR3 consists of 15 residues. The V gene's germline CDR1 is MNHNS and CDR2 SASEGT. With 1 base clipped from V and 3 bases from J, the junction kept 3 bases outside the gene matches. Notes on the study in general: Weaker overall was a secondary response that nonetheless peaked faster, on day 5 versus 15. Post-booster repertoires again held most primary-vaccination clones (approximately 96% CD4, roughly 88% CD8). High-abundance clonotypes from the bulk population could contaminate FACS-sorted repertoires.

This clonotype was observed a handful of times. Its target is not known. The sequence was obtained from a man between 18 and 35 years old who received the YFV17D yellow fever vaccine. V and J are TRBV6-1 and TRBJ2-7; TRBD2 matches at 10 bases. The starting material was PBMCs, obtained approximately 40 days after the first yellow fever vaccination. CDR3 coding DNA: TGTGCCAGCAGTGAAGGTAGCGGGGGGTTCTACGAGCAGTACTTC. Encoded protein: CASSEGSGGFYEQYF.